The clone carrying this T cell receptor (beta chain) has a handful of counts. Antigen: not known. The sample comes from a study of identical twins. Whole-study results and caveats: The degree of excess twin sharing was weaker in beta out-of-frame sequences. Instead of following the same donors, the conclusions were based on cross-sectional statistical analysis. Fewer insertions characterized abundant cord blood beta clonotypes, whereas memory repertoires showed none.

Each cDNA held unique molecular identifiers, and template switching gave it a universal primer site. Each CDR3 protein gets one entry after TCRdb re-called the 5' RACE reads with MiXCR. The profile shows a few hundred thousand distinct CDR3 sequences, about 9% of them singletons. This TCR was sampled from a woman in her 50s in good health. The sequenced sample consisted of naive T cells sorted from blood.

CDR3 DNA: TGTGCCAGCAGTCCATCGGGACTAGCGGTTGATGAGCAGTTCTTC. It translates to CASSPSGLAVDEQFF. The J gene is TRBJ2-1, the V gene TRBV28; 11 nucleotides align to TRBD2. Germline values: CDR1 MDHEN, CDR2 SYDVKM. J lost 8 bases, V lost 5 bases, and 8 bases had no gene match. This CDR3 is built from 15 residues.